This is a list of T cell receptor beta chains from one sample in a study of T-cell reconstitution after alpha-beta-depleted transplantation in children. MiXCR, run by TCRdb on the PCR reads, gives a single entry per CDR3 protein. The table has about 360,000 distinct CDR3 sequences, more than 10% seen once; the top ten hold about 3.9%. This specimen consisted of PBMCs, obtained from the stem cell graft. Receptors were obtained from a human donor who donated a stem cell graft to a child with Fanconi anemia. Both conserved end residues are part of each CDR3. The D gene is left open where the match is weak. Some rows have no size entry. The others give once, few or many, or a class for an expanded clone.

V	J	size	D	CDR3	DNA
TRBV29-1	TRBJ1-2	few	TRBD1	CSGRQGALYGYTF	TGCAGCGGTAGACAGGGGGCCCTCTATGGCTACACCTTC
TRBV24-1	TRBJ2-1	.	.	CATSDTRQGGYEQFF	TGTGCCACCAGTGATACCCGACAGGGAGGTTATGAGCAGTTCTTC
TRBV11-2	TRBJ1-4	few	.	CASSLVGNRPKLFF	TGTGCCAGCAGCTTAGTGGGTAACAGGCCGAAACTGTTTTTT
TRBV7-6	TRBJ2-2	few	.	CASSLGSQMYTGELFF	TGTGCCAGCAGCTTGGGCAGCCAAATGTACACCGGGGAGCTGTTTTTT
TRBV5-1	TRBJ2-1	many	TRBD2	CASSDSSGGFAEQFF	TGCGCCAGCAGCGATTCTAGCGGGGGCTTCGCTGAGCAGTTCTTC
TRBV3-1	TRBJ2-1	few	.	CASSQDPGAVGEQFF	TGTGCCAGCAGCCAAGACCCGGGGGCAGTAGGTGAGCAGTTCTTC
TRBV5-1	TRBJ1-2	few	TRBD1	CASSLRDRSSYGYTF	TGCGCCAGCAGCTTGAGGGACAGATCCTCCTATGGCTACACCTTC
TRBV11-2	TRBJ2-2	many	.	CASSPGHSSNTGELFF	TGTGCCAGCAGCCCCGGACACTCCTCGAACACCGGGGAGCTGTTTTTT
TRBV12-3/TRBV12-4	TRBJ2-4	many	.	CASSSSVMVGHIQYF	TGTGCCAGCAGTTCAAGTGTAATGGTAGGGCACATTCAGTACTTC
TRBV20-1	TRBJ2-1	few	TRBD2	CSARDGAGVLNEQFF	TGCAGTGCTAGAGACGGGGCGGGGGTTTTAAATGAGCAGTTCTTC
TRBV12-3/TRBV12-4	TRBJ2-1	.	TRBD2	CASSLQQRGYNEQFF	TGTGCCAGCAGTTTACAACAGCGGGGCTACAATGAGCAGTTCTTC
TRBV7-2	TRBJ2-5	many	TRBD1	CASISPGQKETQYF	TGTGCCAGCATTTCACCGGGACAGAAAGAGACCCAGTACTTC
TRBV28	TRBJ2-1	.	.	CASSRGSSGEQFF	TGTGCCAGCAGTAGGGGCTCCTCCGGAGAGCAGTTCTTC
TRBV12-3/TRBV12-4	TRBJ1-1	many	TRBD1	CASILTGVGRTEAFF	TGTGCCAGCATCCTGACAGGGGTAGGAAGGACTGAAGCTTTCTTT
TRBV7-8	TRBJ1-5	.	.	CASSLVPLGNQPQHF	TGTGCCAGCAGCTTAGTCCCGTTGGGCAATCAGCCCCAGCATTTT
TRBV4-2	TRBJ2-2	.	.	CASSQDQGLGTGELFF	TGTGCCAGCAGCCAAGATCAGGGGTTAGGCACCGGGGAGCTGTTTTTT
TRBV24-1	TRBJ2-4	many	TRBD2	CATSPRLAGGDGAKNIQYF	TGTGCCACCAGTCCCAGACTAGCGGGGGGCGATGGAGCCAAAAACATTCAGTACTTC
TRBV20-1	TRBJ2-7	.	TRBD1	CSAKDASRQGATYEQYF	TGCAGTGCTAAGGATGCTTCACGACAGGGAGCTACCTACGAGCAGTACTTC
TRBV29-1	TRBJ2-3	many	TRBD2	CSAMIGLAGGDTQYF	TGCAGCGCCATGATTGGGCTAGCGGGGGGAGATACGCAGTATTTT
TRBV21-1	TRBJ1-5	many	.	CASSDVGRLQGNQPQHF	TGTGCCAGCAGCGACGTGGGAAGATTACAGGGCAATCAGCCCCAGCATTTT
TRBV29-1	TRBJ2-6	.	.	CSVWGSGANVLTF	TGCAGCGTGTGGGGCTCTGGGGCCAACGTCCTGACTTTC
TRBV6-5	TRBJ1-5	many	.	CASSYDPVYSNQPQHF	TGTGCCAGCAGTTACGATCCAGTATATAGCAATCAGCCCCAGCATTTT
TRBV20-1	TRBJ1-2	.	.	CSAREPYRRANYGYTF	TGCAGTGCTAGAGAACCTTATAGAAGAGCTAACTATGGCTACACCTTC
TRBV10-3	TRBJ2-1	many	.	CAIRLREAVDEQFF	TGTGCCATCAGACTCAGGGAAGCAGTAGATGAGCAGTTCTTC